Shown below are 3 T cell receptor beta chains from a single sample sequenced in a study of shared clonotypes between healthy human individuals. Positively selected for CCR7, the CD45RO-negative cells used as naive CD8 cells excluded terminally differentiated effector memory CD45RA+ cells. The method was immunoSEQ multiplex PCR; TCRdb's version includes in-frame clones alone and lacks a portion of them. Of nearly 2 million clones listed, about 95% are singletons. The sequencing sample was made of naive CD8+ T cells sorted from blood. The source of these receptors is a man between 18 and 35 years old in good health.

This chain uses TRBV9 with TRBJ2-1, with D tentatively TRBD2 (7 bases). With 3 bases removed from V and 6 bases from J, the gap between germline ends came to 13 bases. The germline V gene has CDR1 SGDLS and CDR2 YYNGEE. The CDR3 loop spans 14 amino acids. Here the CDR3 reads CASSGGGARNEQFF. The CDR3 nucleotides are TGTGCCAGCAGCGGAGGGGGGGCCCGCAATGAGCAGTTCTTC.

This clone was detected once. The CDR3 region has the DNA TGTGCCAGCAGTGACTCCGCCGAAGCGATCTATGGCTACACCTTC. Amino acids: CASSDSAEAIYGYTF. The chain recombines TRBV6-4 with TRBJ1-2; no clear D gene. Trimming took 0 bases from V and 4 from J, leaving 12 bases between them. The CDR3 length is 15 residues. The germline V gene has CDR1 MRHNA and CDR2 SNTAGT.

This sequence joins TRBV10-3 and TRBJ1-1; D is perhaps TRBD1 (5 bases). Germline-derived CDR1 and CDR2 are ENHRY and SYGVKD. CDR3 length: 15 residues. Trimming removed 3 bases at V and 1 base at J, with 12 bases between. CDR3 amino acids: CAISDLDSPNTEAFF. The CDR3 nucleotides are TGTGCCATCAGTGACCTTGACAGCCCGAACACTGAAGCTTTCTTT.